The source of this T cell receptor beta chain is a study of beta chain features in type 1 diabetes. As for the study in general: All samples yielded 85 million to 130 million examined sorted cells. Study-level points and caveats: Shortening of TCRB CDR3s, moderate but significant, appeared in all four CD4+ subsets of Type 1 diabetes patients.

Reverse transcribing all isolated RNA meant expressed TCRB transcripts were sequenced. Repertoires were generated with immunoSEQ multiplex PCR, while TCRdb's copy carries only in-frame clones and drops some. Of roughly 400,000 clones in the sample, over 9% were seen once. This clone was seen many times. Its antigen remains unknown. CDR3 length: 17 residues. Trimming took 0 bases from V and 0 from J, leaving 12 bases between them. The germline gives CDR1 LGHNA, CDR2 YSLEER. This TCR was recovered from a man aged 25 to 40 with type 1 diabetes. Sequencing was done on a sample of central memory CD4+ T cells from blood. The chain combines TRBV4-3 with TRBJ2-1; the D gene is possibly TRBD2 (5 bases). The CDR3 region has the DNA TGCGCCAGCAGCCAAGAACGGGGTTCGAGCTCCTACAATGAGCAGTTCTTC. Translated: CASSQERGSSSYNEQFF.